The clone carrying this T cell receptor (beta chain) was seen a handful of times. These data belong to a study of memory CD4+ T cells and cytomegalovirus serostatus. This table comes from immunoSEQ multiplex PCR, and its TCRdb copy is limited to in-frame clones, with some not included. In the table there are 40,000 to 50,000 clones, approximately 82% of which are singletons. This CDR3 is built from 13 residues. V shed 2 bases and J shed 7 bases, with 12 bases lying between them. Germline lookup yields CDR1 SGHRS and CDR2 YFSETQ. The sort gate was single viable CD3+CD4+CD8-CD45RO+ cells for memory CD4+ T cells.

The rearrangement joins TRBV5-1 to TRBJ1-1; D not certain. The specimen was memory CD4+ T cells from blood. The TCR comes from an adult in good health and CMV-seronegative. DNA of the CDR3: TGCGCCAGCAGCTTTGGAGATTTTAATGAAGCTTTCTTT. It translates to CASSFGDFNEAFF.